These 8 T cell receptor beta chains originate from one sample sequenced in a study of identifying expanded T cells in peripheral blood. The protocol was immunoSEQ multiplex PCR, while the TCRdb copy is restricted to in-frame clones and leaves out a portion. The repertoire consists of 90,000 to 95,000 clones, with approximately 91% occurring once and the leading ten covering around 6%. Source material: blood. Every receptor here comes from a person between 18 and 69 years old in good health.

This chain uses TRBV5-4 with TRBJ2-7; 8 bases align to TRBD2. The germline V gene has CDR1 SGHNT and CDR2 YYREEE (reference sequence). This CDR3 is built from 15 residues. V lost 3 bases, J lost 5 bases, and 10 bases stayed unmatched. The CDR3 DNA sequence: TGTGCCAGCAGCTCACTCTCCCCGGGACTAGACGAGCAGTACTTC. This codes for CASSSLSPGLDEQYF.

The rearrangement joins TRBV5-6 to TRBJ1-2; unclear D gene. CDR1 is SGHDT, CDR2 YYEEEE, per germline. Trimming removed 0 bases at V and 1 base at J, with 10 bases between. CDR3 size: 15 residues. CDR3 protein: CASSLASSVNYGYTF. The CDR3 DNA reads TGTGCCAGCAGCTTGGCGTCGTCGGTTAACTATGGCTACACCTTC. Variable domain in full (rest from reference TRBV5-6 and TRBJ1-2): DAGVTQSPTHLIKTRGQQVTLRCSPKSGHDTVSWYQQALGQGPQFIFQYYEEEERQRGNFPDRFSGHQFPNYSSELNVNALLLGDSALYLCASSLASSVNYGYTFGSGTRLTVV.

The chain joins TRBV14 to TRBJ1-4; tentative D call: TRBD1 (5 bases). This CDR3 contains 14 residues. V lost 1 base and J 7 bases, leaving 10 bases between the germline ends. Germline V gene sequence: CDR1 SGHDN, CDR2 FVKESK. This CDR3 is CASSQVQGGEKLFF. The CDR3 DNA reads TGTGCCAGCAGCCAAGTGCAGGGCGGTGAAAAACTGTTTTTT.

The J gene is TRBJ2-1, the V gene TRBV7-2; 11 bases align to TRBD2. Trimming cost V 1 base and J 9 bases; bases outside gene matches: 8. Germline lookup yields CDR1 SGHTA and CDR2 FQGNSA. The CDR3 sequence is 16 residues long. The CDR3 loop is CASSLGGSGRAGEQFF. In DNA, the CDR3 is TGTGCCAGCAGCTTAGGTGGTAGCGGGAGGGCTGGTGAGCAGTTCTTC.

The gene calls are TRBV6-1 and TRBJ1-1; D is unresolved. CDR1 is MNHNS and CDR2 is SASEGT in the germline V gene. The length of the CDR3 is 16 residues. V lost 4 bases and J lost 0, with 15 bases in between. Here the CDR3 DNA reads TGTGCCAGCAGTGGTCGGGGAACCGCTATGAACACTGAAGCTTTCTTT. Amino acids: CASSGRGTAMNTEAFF.

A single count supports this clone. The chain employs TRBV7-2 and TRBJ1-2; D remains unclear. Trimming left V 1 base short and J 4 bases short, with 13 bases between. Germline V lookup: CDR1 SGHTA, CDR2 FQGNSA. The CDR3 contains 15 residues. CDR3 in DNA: TGTGCCAGCAGCTTAGTACAACCCAACCCCTATGGCTACACCTTC. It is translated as CASSLVQPNPYGYTF.

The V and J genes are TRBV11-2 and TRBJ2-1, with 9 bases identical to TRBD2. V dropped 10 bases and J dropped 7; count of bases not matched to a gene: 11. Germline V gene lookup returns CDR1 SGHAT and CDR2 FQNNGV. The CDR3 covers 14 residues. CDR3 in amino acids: CATSGLARQNEQFF. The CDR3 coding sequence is TGTGCCACTTCGGGACTAGCTAGACAGAATGAGCAGTTCTTC.

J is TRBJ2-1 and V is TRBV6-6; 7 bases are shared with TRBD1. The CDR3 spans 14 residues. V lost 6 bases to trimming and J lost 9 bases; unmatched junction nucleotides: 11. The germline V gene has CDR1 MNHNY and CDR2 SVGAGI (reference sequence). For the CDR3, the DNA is TGTGCCAGCAGCGACACAGGGGCGCGAGGTGAGCAGTTCTTC. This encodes CASSDTGARGEQFF.